The 19 T cell receptor beta chains in this list originate from one sample, sequenced in a study of T-cell reconstitution after alpha-beta-depleted transplantation in children. TCRbeta library preparation incorporated unique molecular identifiers. TCRdb called the PCR reads again in MiXCR, with one record for every CDR3 protein. This sample has about a million distinct CDR3 sequences, with about 31% found just once. The specimen was PBMCs, mostly from graft donor cells, collected 360 days after TCRalphabeta/CD19-depleted stem cell transplant. These receptors all come from a boy under two years old who had a stem cell transplant for SCID, so the T cells may come from the graft donor.

The V and J genes are TRBV12-3 or TRBV12-4 and TRBJ1-1; tentatively, D is TRBD1 (5 bases). Trimming removed 4 bases at V and 7 bases at J, with 10 bases between. The CDR3 is 12 amino acids. The CDR3 coding sequence is TGTGCCAGCAGTTGGGGCCGGGTTGAAGCTTTCTTT. It is translated as CASSWGRVEAFF.

Only a few counts were recorded for this clonotype. This chain links TRBV9 with TRBJ2-1; D not resolved. The ends were cut back, 8 bases at V and 4 bases at J, with 10 bases in the middle. The CDR3 has 12 amino acids. Germline V gives CDR1 SGDLS, CDR2 YYNGEE. CDR3 amino acids: CARTIIYNEQFF. DNA for the CDR3: TGTGCCAGAACTATTATTTACAATGAGCAGTTCTTC.

This clonotype has ten or more counts. The chain carries TRBV12-3 or TRBV12-4 and TRBJ2-1, with no clear D. The CDR3 has 15 amino acids. Trimming took off 4 bases at V and 2 bases at J, with 12 bases between the two ends. CDR3 sequence reads: CASSSEWATYNEQFF. CDR3 nucleotides: TGTGCCAGCAGTTCGGAATGGGCTACCTACAATGAGCAGTTCTTC.

The chain recombines TRBV6-5 with TRBJ2-5, with 11 nucleotides matching TRBD2. The CDR3 loop spans 16 amino acids. With 2 bases clipped from V and 4 bases from J, the junction kept 6 bases outside the gene matches. Germline V lookup: CDR1 MNHEY, CDR2 SVGAGI. The CDR3 reads CASSYRPTSGAETQYF. In nucleotides, the CDR3 is TGTGCCAGCAGTTACCGTCCGACTAGCGGGGCAGAGACCCAGTACTTC.

This clonotype came up many times. The rearrangement links TRBV7-9 to TRBJ2-3, with D possibly being TRBD1 (5 bases). V was shortened by 3 bases and J by 0 bases, with 10 bases between the two germline ends. Germline CDR1 and CDR2: SEHNR and FQNEAQ (reference sequence). This CDR3 is built from 15 residues. CDR3 sequence (DNA): TGTGCCAGCAGCTTCAAGGGGCCTAGCACAGATACGCAGTATTTT. Encoded protein: CASSFKGPSTDTQYF.

As DNA, the CDR3 is TGCAGCGTTGACAGTAACAGACAAGAGACCCAGTACTTC. As protein: CSVDSNRQETQYF. The rearrangement uses TRBV29-1 and TRBJ2-5; no reliable D call. Germline CDR1 is SQVTM and CDR2 is ANQGSEA. V lost 3 bases, J lost 2 bases, and 10 bases lay in between. The CDR3 loop spans 13 amino acids.

This clonotype was observed a handful of times. J is TRBJ2-1 and V is TRBV5-1, with 7 bases identical to TRBD1. V lost 6 bases to trimming and J lost 0 bases; unmatched junction nucleotides: 6. Per the germline V gene, CDR1 is SGHRS and CDR2 is YFSETQ. CDR3 length: 15 amino acids. The CDR3 region has the DNA TGCGCCAGCACCGAGAGGGGGCCCTCCTACAATGAGCAGTTCTTC. Translating it yields CASTERGPSYNEQFF.

This chain joins TRBV20-1 and TRBJ2-2; the D gene is possibly TRBD2 (6 bases). The CDR3 has 14 residues. Germline CDR1 reads DFQATT; CDR2 reads SNEGSKA (reference sequence). Here the CDR3 DNA reads TGCAGCGCCACGGGGGACCCGAACACCGGGGAGCTGTTTTTT. This sequence encodes CSATGDPNTGELFF.

This clonotype was counted a few times. This chain links TRBV4-2 with TRBJ2-7, with no clear D. CDR1 is LGHNA, CDR2 YNFKEQ, per germline. The germline V and J ends were trimmed by 5 bases and 6 bases, with 11 bases remaining between them. The CDR3 contains 12 residues. The CDR3 protein is CASSGYGPEQYF. The CDR3 bases are TGTGCCAGCAGCGGATATGGACCCGAGCAGTACTTC.

The J gene is TRBJ2-1, the V gene TRBV12-3 or TRBV12-4; 9 bases map to TRBD1. CDR3 length: 15 residues. The trim removed 1 base at V and 8 bases at J, leaving 6 bases unmatched. As DNA, the CDR3 is TGTGCCAGCAGTTTAGGGGACAGGGTACGCGATGAGCAGTTCTTC. It yields the protein CASSLGDRVRDEQFF.

A few counts support this clonotype. V and J are TRBV6-1 and TRBJ1-5; D call uncertain. V was cut by 6 bases and J by 9 bases, with 21 bases left in between. CDR1 and CDR2 from the germline V gene are MNHNS and SASEGT. CDR3 length: 15 amino acids. DNA for the CDR3: TGTGCCAGCAGCCCCACGGGGATATGGGTCTTGCCCCAGCATTTT. It specifies CASSPTGIWVLPQHF.

The CDR3 sequence is CASSLGDRGLVDTQYF. As DNA, the CDR3 is TGTGCCAGCAGCTTAGGAGACAGGGGGCTTGTGGATACGCAGTATTTT. The gene calls are TRBV7-2 and TRBJ2-3; 10 bases line up with TRBD1. The germline V gene encodes CDR1 SGHTA and CDR2 FQGNSA. CDR3 length: 16 amino acids. V trimming: 1 base; J trimming: 6 bases; junction bases outside the gene matches: 7.

This clonotype appeared a few times. The chain couples TRBV15 to TRBJ2-2; no clear D. The length of the CDR3 is 14 residues. V was trimmed by 11 bases and J by 3 bases, leaving 16 bases between them. Germline V gene data show CDR1 as LNHNV and CDR2 as YYDKDF (reference sequence). This CDR3 reads CASARYRDTGELFF. The CDR3 nucleotides read TGTGCCTCAGCGAGATATCGTGACACCGGGGAGCTGTTTTTT.

This rearrangement joins TRBV4-2 to TRBJ2-7; 7 bases align to TRBD2. The CDR3 runs 18 residues. The germline V gene encodes CDR1 LGHNA and CDR2 YNFKEQ. V was clipped by 0 bases and J by 7 bases; unmatched bases: 18. The CDR3 coding sequence is TGTGCCAGCAGCCAAGAAGAGGGACTACCACCCTATGAAATGGAGCAGTACTTC. Translating gives CASSQEEGLPPYEMEQYF.

The chain combines TRBV6-2 or TRBV6-3 with TRBJ1-6, with D perhaps matching TRBD1 (5 bases). The CDR3 totals 18 residues. Germline-derived CDR1 and CDR2 are MNHEY and SVGEGT. V was trimmed by 2 bases and J by 0 bases, leaving 14 bases between them. CDR3 DNA sequence: TGTGCCAGCAGTTACGTCGTGGGAAGGGGCTCCTATAATTCACCCCTCCACTTT. Translating gives CASSYVVGRGSYNSPLHF.

There are many counts of this clonotype. V gene TRBV7-6 combines with J gene TRBJ2-3, with D uncertain. CDR3 length: 14 residues. The V and J ends lost 1 base and 2 bases respectively, with 7 bases between them. The germline V gene has CDR1 SGHVS and CDR2 FNYEAQ. CDR3 amino acids: CASSLGPYTDTQYF. Written as DNA, the CDR3 is TGTGCCAGCAGCTTAGGGCCGTACACAGATACGCAGTATTTT.

The rearrangement uses TRBV29-1 and TRBJ2-1; 7 bases map to TRBD1. This CDR3 contains 15 residues. V dropped 7 bases and J dropped 2; count of bases not matched to a gene: 11. Germline values: CDR1 SQVTM, CDR2 ANQGSEA. The CDR3 protein is CSAMGVTGAYNEQFF. CDR3 DNA: TGCAGCGCCATGGGGGTTACAGGGGCCTACAATGAGCAGTTCTTC.

The gene calls are TRBV3-1 and TRBJ1-1; no clear D gene. Trimming removed 0 bases at V and 1 base at J, with 12 bases between. CDR3 length: 16 residues. Per germline, CDR1 LGHDT and CDR2 YNNKEL (reference sequence). CDR3 sequence (DNA): TGTGCCAGCAGCCAAGATCCGAGACGGAGGAACACTGAAGCTTTCTTT. This encodes CASSQDPRRRNTEAFF.

This clonotype was detected a few times. The DNA of the CDR3 is TGCGCCAGCAGCTTGAAGAGTTTCGGCAGAGAGACCCAGTACTTC. This translates into CASSLKSFGRETQYF. The chain has TRBV5-1 and TRBJ2-5; D remains ambiguous. Trimming took off 1 base at V and 4 bases at J, with 14 bases between the two ends. Germline assignment: CDR1 SGHRS and CDR2 YFSETQ. The CDR3 runs to 15 residues.